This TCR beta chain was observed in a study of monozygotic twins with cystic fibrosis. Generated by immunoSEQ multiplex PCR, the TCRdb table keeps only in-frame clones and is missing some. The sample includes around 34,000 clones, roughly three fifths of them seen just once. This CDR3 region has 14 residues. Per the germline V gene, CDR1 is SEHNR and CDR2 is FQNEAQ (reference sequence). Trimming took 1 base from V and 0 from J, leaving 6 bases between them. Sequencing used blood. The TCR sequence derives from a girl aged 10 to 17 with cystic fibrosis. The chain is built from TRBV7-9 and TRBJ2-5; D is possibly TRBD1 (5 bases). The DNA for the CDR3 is TGTGCCAGCAGCTTAGAGGGGTACCAAGAGACCCAGTACTTC. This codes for CASSLEGYQETQYF. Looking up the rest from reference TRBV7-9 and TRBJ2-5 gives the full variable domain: DTGVSQNPRHKITKRGQNVTFRCDPISEHNRLYWYRQTLGQGPEFLTYFQNEAQLEKSRLLSDRFSAERPKGSFSTLEIQRTEQGDSAMYLCASSLEGYQETQYFGPGTRLLVL.